This TCR beta chain is from a study of CD8 T cells in Susac syndrome. Study observations and caveats: In Susac patients, clonal expansion was not detected in CD4+ cells.

Points on this clonotype: What it binds is not known.

CD8+ and CD4+ T cells from blood underwent TCR beta sequencing. TEMRA cells were FACS-enriched, while CD8+ and CD4+ T cells were negatively isolated. V lost 4 bases to trimming and J lost 0 bases, with 13 bases between them. Germline V gene sequence: CDR1 SGDLS, CDR2 YYNGEE. CDR3 length: 15 amino acids. When the RNA was reverse transcribed, random hexamers were used with an input of roughly 0.45 to 1 ug. Multiplex immunoSEQ PCR targeted 54 Vbeta and 13 Jbeta TCR beta segments. TCRdb independently ran MiXCR on the immunoSEQ multiplex PCR reads; one entry per CDR3 protein. The data hold about 180,000 distinct CDR3 sequences, with approximately 94% observed a single time.

The sample consisted of CD4+ T cells from PBMCs. The chain joins TRBV9 to TRBJ1-2, with a weak D call TRBD1 (6 bases). The TCR was taken from a human donor with Susac syndrome. CDR3 region: CASSLGGSSNYGYTF. The CDR3 region has the DNA TGTGCCAGCAGCCTAGGGGGGTCTTCTAACTATGGCTACACCTTC.